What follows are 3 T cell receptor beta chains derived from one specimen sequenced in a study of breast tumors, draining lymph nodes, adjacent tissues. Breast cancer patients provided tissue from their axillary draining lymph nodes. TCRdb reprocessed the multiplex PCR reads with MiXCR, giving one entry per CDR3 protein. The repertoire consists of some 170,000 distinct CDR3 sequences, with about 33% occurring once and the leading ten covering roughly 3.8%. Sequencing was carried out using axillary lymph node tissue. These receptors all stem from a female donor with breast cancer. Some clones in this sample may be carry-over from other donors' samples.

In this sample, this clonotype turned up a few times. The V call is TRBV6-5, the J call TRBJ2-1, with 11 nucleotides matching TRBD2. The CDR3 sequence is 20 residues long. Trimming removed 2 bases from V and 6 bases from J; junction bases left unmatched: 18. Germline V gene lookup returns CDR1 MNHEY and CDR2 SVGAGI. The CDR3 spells CASSYITQGGLAGGSNEQFF. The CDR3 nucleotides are TGTGCCAGCAGTTACATAACTCAGGGGGGGCTAGCGGGGGGTTCCAATGAGCAGTTCTTC.

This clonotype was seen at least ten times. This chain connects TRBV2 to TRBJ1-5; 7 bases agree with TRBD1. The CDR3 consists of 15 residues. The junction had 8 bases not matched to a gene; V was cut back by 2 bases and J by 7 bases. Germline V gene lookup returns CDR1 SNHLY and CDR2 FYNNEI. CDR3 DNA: TGTGCCAGCAGTGAACAAAGGGGGCAAAGACAGCCCCAGCATTTT. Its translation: CASSEQRGQRQPQHF.

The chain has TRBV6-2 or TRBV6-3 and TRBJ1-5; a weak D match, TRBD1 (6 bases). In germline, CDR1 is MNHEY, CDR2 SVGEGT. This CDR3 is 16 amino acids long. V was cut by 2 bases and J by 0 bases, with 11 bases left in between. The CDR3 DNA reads TGTGCCAGCAGTTACACGGGGGCCCATAGCAATCAGCCCCAGCATTTT. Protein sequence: CASSYTGAHSNQPQHF.